This TCR beta chain was profiled in a study of control samples from healthy donors and cancer patients. Profiling relied on immunoSEQ multiplex PCR, and the TCRdb table lists in-frame clones only, not all of them. The data contain about 120,000 clones, about 89% of them singletons. This CDR3 has 16 residues. The V gene's germline CDR1 is MGHRA and CDR2 YSYEKL. The V segment lost 1 base and the J segment 1 base; nucleotides outside the gene matches: 6. The rearrangement joins TRBV4-1 to TRBJ2-5; 7 bases are shared with TRBD1. The TCR was taken from a woman aged 18 to 35 in good health. Material for sequencing was blood. This CDR3 reads CASSQGQGNFQETQYF. The CDR3 nucleotides are TGCGCCAGCAGCCAAGGACAGGGAAACTTCCAAGAGACCCAGTACTTC.